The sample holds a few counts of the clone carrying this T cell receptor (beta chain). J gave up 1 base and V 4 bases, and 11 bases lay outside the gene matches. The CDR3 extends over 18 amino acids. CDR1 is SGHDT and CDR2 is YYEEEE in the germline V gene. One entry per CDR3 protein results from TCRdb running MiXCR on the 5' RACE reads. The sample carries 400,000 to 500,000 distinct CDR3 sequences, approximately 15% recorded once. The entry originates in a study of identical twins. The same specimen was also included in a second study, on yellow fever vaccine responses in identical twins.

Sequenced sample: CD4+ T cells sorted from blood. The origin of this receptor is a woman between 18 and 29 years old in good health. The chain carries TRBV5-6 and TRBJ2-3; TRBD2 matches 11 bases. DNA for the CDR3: TGTGCCAGCAGCGGACAGGGACTAGCGGACGCTGGCACAGATACGCAGTATTTT. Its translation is CASSGQGLADAGTDTQYF.